This T cell receptor (beta chain) is from a study of blood T cell repertoires in COVID-19. Generated by immunoSEQ multiplex PCR, the TCRdb table keeps only in-frame clones and is missing some. Of 100,000 to 110,000 clones detected, roughly 84% appear once; the ten largest clones hold approximately 7.3%. This CDR3 is 15 amino acids long. In germline, CDR1 is MNHEY, CDR2 SMNVEV (reference sequence). J gave up 1 base and V 4 bases, and 3 bases lay outside the gene matches. In this sample, this clone turned up once. V and J are TRBV27 and TRBJ2-3; TRBD2 agrees at 9 bases. This TCR derives from a man aged 25-40 years in a cohort sampled during active COVID-19. Sequenced: peripheral blood. CDR3 coding DNA: TGTGCCAGCAGTTCCCAGCGGGGGGGCACAGATACGCAGTATTTT. It encodes CASSSQRGGTDTQYF.